This T cell receptor (beta chain) stems from a study of blood T cell repertoires in COVID-19. The overall study: Donors in the United States, Italy and Spain gave samples during acute or convalescent COVID-19.

In the original analysis: Reference gene primer amplification gave estimated nucleated cell counts. Data came from immunoSEQ multiplex PCR; TCRdb stores just in-frame clones and leaves some out. V, J and clone size were drawn from that table, and D and trimming were deduced from the DNA. The profile shows tens of thousands of clones, approximately 86% of them singletons. The TCR sequence derives from a woman aged 70-85 years with active COVID-19. The sequencing sample was made of peripheral blood.

The CDR3 here is CASSVATTGDYEQYF. The DNA for the CDR3 is TGTGCCAGCAGCGTAGCTACGACAGGTGACTACGAGCAGTACTTC. The V call is TRBV9, the J call TRBJ2-7; D is perhaps TRBD1 (6 bases). CDR3 size: 15 residues. Trimming pared 0 bases from V and 3 bases from J, leaving 13 bases between. CDR1 and CDR2 from the germline V gene are SGDLS and YYNGEE.